These 25 T cell receptor beta chains came from one sample sequenced in a study of beta chain features in type 1 diabetes. Study results and caveats: Shorter TCRB CDR3s, moderately but significantly so, marked every one of the four CD4+ subsets in Type 1 diabetes patients.

No antigens are known for them. Reverse transcription of all isolated RNA meant that expressed TCRB transcripts were sequenced. Clones were read by immunoSEQ multiplex PCR, and TCRdb kept only the in-frame ones, dropping some. Seen here are about 230,000 clones, around 16% observed once, and the top ten hold roughly 0.08%. Material for sequencing was naive CD4+ T cells from blood. These receptors originate from a young man with type 1 diabetes.

The V gene is TRBV7-2, the J gene TRBJ1-5; D is ambiguous. The CDR3 is made up of 12 amino acids. Trimming pared 3 bases from V and 4 bases from J, leaving 4 bases between. The germline CDR1 and CDR2 sequences are SGHTA and FQGNSA. As DNA, the CDR3 is TGTGCCAGCAGCTTGTTTAATCAGCCCCAGCATTTT. Its translation is CASSLFNQPQHF.

This clone was observed a few times. This chain joins TRBV5-4 and TRBJ2-7; TRBD2 matches 7 bases. The CDR3 is 13 residues long. The V segment lost 4 bases and the J segment 2 bases; nucleotides outside the gene matches: 3. Germline V gives CDR1 SGHNT, CDR2 YYREEE (reference sequence). The CDR3 protein is CASSGTTAYEQYF. Written as DNA, the CDR3 is TGTGCCAGCAGCGGGACTACTGCCTACGAGCAGTACTTC.

This clone was detected a few times. In DNA form, the CDR3 reads TGTGCCACCAGCAGACCCCTTGCATCGGGACAGGGAAGCTACGAGCAGTACTTC. Its translation: CATSRPLASGQGSYEQYF. The V call is TRBV15, the J call TRBJ2-7, with 9 bases lining up with TRBD1. With V trimmed by 2 bases and J by 3 bases, 14 bases remained unmatched. Germline values: CDR1 LNHNV, CDR2 YYDKDF (reference sequence). The CDR3 loop spans 18 amino acids. The full variable domain, completed using reference TRBV15 and TRBJ2-7, is DAMVIQNPRYQVTQFGKPVTLSCSQTLNHNVMYWYQQKSSQAPKLLFHYYDKDFNNEADTPDNFQSRRPNTSFCFLDIRSPGLGDTAMYLCATSRPLASGQGSYEQYFGPGTRLTVT.

Only a few counts were recorded for this clone. The chain combines TRBV7-9 with TRBJ2-1, with 10 bases matching TRBD2. CDR1 is SEHNR, CDR2 FQNEAQ, per germline (reference sequence). CDR3 length equals 17 residues. V lost 4 bases, J lost 5 bases, and 11 bases stayed unmatched. The DNA of the CDR3 is TGTGCCAGCAGCTCTCCTAGCGGGAGAGGTAGGGACAATGAGCAGTTCTTC. It specifies CASSSPSGRGRDNEQFF.

The V gene is TRBV5-1, the J gene TRBJ2-1; 8 bases are shared with TRBD1. Germline CDR1 is SGHRS and CDR2 is YFSETQ. V lost 6 bases, J lost 1 base, and 3 bases stayed unmatched. The CDR3 loop spans 14 amino acids. CDR3 nucleotides: TGCGCCAGCAAAGGACAGGGTTCCTACAATGAGCAGTTCTTC. Residues: CASKGQGSYNEQFF.

V is TRBV5-1 and J is TRBJ2-1, with no clear D. Germline-derived CDR1 and CDR2 are SGHRS and YFSETQ. V lost 4 bases and J 4 bases, leaving 6 bases between the germline ends. There are 12 residues in the CDR3. The CDR3 region is CASSDPYNEQFF. The CDR3, as DNA: TGCGCCAGCAGCGACCCGTACAATGAGCAGTTCTTC.

J is TRBJ1-5 and V is TRBV10-3, with D possibly being TRBD1 (5 bases). Trimming removed 4 bases from V and 3 bases from J, with 10 bases in between. Germline V gene sequence: CDR1 ENHRY, CDR2 SYGVKD. The CDR3 is 14 amino acids. CDR3 residues: CAISAGPLNQPQHF. The CDR3 DNA reads as TGTGCCATCAGTGCGGGGCCTCTCAATCAGCCCCAGCATTTT.

There are a few counts of this clone. The V call is TRBV7-9, the J call TRBJ1-5; no definite D call. The CDR3 extends over 14 amino acids. The V and J ends lost 7 bases and 2 bases respectively, with 12 bases between them. Per the germline V gene, CDR1 is SEHNR and CDR2 is FQNEAQ (reference sequence). The CDR3 sequence is CASTSGVGNQPQHF. The CDR3 DNA is TGTGCCAGCACCTCCGGAGTGGGCAATCAGCCCCAGCATTTT.

The V and J genes are TRBV10-3 and TRBJ2-5; 10 bases agree with TRBD1. This CDR3 has 16 residues. Per germline, CDR1 ENHRY and CDR2 SYGVKD. After removal of 3 bases from V and 4 bases from J, the junction contained 8 bases not matched to a gene. The CDR3 bases are TGTGCCATCAGTGATCCCGGGACAGGGGTGTCAGAGACCCAGTACTTC. This encodes CAISDPGTGVSETQYF.

This clone came up a few times. The J gene is TRBJ1-2, the V gene TRBV25-1; possibly TRBD1 for D (5 bases). Per germline, CDR1 MGHDK and CDR2 SYGVNS. The CDR3 has 13 amino acids. V was cut by 3 bases and J by 4 bases, with 9 bases left in between. In DNA form, the CDR3 reads TGTGCCAGCAGTGATAGCGACAGCTATGGCTACACCTTC. Translating gives CASSDSDSYGYTF.

V is TRBV7-9 and J is TRBJ2-2; the D is unclear. Germline-derived CDR1 and CDR2 are SEHNR and FQNEAQ (reference sequence). V lost 7 bases, J lost 3 bases, and 6 bases lay in between. This CDR3 contains 12 residues. CDR3 in DNA: TGTGCCAGCACAACGTACACCGGGGAGCTGTTTTTT. Its protein is CASTTYTGELFF.

This clone was seen a few times. This chain uses TRBV20-1 with TRBJ1-1; D is unresolved. The germline V gene has CDR1 DFQATT and CDR2 SNEGSKA (reference sequence). Deletions cut 1 base from V and 12 bases from J, with 12 bases between. The CDR3 covers 11 residues. DNA of the CDR3: TGCAGTGCTAGAGGGGCGGGAAAGACTTTCTTT. Its translation is CSARGAGKTFF.

The CDR3 protein is CSVEPTGGWAEAFF. The CDR3 DNA follows: TGCAGCGTTGAGCCGACAGGGGGCTGGGCTGAAGCTTTCTTT. The V call is TRBV29-1, the J call TRBJ1-1; 10 bases map to TRBD1. Germline CDR1 is SQVTM and CDR2 is ANQGSEA. The length of the CDR3 is 14 residues. The ends lost 3 bases at V and 6 bases at J; junction bases unmatched: 7.

Here the CDR3 DNA reads TGTGCCAGCAGCCCTCAGCCGGGACGGGGCACAGATACGCAGTATTTT. It specifies CASSPQPGRGTDTQYF. This chain uses TRBV7-6 with TRBJ2-3; possibly TRBD1 or TRBD2 for D (5 bases each). Germline V gene data show CDR1 as SGHVS and CDR2 as FNYEAQ. There are 16 residues in the CDR3. Between the trimmed V and J ends, which lost 5 bases and 1 base, there was a span of 16 bases.

In DNA form, the CDR3 reads TGTGCCTGGAGTCCCCGGACAGTGCGACCCTACGAGCAGTACTTC. It is translated as CAWSPRTVRPYEQYF. The chain links TRBV30 to TRBJ2-7; D is possibly TRBD1 (6 bases). The V gene lost 2 bases and the J gene lost 2 bases, with 16 bases spanning the gap. The CDR3 has 15 amino acids. The germline gives CDR1 GTSNPN, CDR2 SVGIG (reference sequence).

The V gene is TRBV19, the J gene TRBJ2-1, with 8 positions matching TRBD1. Trimming took 2 bases from V and 9 from J; bases not matched to a gene: 6. Germline-derived CDR1 and CDR2 are LNHDA and SQIVND (reference sequence). The CDR3 is 14 amino acids. The DNA of the CDR3 is TGTGCCAGTAGTATAATTGGACAGGGCGGTGAGCAGTTCTTC. Protein product: CASSIIGQGGEQFF. Filled out from reference TRBV19 and TRBJ2-1, the complete variable domain reads DGGITQSPKYLFRKEGQNVTLSCEQNLNHDAMYWYRQDPGQGLRLIYYSQIVNDFQKGDIAEGYSVSREKKESFPLTVTSAQKNPTAFYLCASSIIGQGGEQFFGPGTRLTVL.

This clone was recorded a few times. This chain links TRBV7-2 with TRBJ2-7, with TRBD2 as a possible D gene (6 bases). Trimming shortened V by 4 bases and J by 3 bases, and 13 bases separated the two germline ends. Germline values: CDR1 SGHTA, CDR2 FQGNSA. The CDR3 is 14 amino acids. DNA for the CDR3: TGTGCCAGCAGCTCCGTAACCGGGAGCTACGAGCAGTACTTC. Protein: CASSSVTGSYEQYF.

This clone showed up just a few times. This rearrangement joins TRBV5-1 to TRBJ2-3; D gene unclear. Deletions cut 3 bases from V and 0 bases from J, with 8 bases between. This CDR3 is 14 amino acids long. CDR1 and CDR2 (germline): SGHRS, YFSETQ. The CDR3, as DNA: TGCGCCAGCAGCTCCTCCTCTAGCACAGATACGCAGTATTTT. Its translation: CASSSSSSTDTQYF.

This clone came up a few times. The rearrangement joins TRBV5-4 to TRBJ2-7; 9 positions match TRBD1. Trimming took 4 bases from V and 9 from J; bases not matched to a gene: 8. The CDR3 loop spans 13 amino acids. Germline CDR1 is SGHNT and CDR2 is YYREEE (reference sequence). This CDR3 is CASSIGQGPRQYF. Written as DNA, the CDR3 is TGTGCCAGCAGCATAGGACAGGGGCCCAGGCAGTACTTC.

The V gene is TRBV5-1, the J gene TRBJ2-1; maybe TRBD2 (6 bases). CDR1 SGHRS and CDR2 YFSETQ come from the germline V gene. CDR3 length: 16 amino acids. Trimming removed 0 bases from V and 2 bases from J, with 12 bases in between. The CDR3 protein is CASSLEPGGAYNEQFF. In DNA form, the CDR3 reads TGCGCCAGCAGCTTGGAGCCTGGCGGGGCCTACAATGAGCAGTTCTTC.

This chain links TRBV2 with TRBJ2-5; D is unclear. This CDR3 is built from 13 residues. Trimming cost V 3 bases and J 2 bases, with 7 bases left between them. The V gene's germline CDR1 is SNHLY and CDR2 FYNNEI. CDR3: CASSDRVQETQYF. The CDR3 DNA sequence: TGTGCCAGCAGTGATAGAGTTCAAGAGACCCAGTACTTC.

This clone turned up a few times. The chain joins TRBV5-6 to TRBJ2-2, with 7 nucleotides matching TRBD2. CDR1 is SGHDT, CDR2 YYEEEE, per germline. This CDR3 has 16 residues. J lost 3 bases, V lost 3 bases, and 8 bases had no gene match. CDR3 sequence: CASSSRRTSYTGELFF. The CDR3 DNA sequence: TGTGCCAGCAGCTCGAGACGGACTAGTTACACCGGGGAGCTGTTTTTT. Combining the CDR3 with reference TRBV5-6 and TRBJ2-2 gives the whole variable domain DAGVTQSPTHLIKTRGQQVTLRCSPKSGHDTVSWYQQALGQGPQFIFQYYEEEERQRGNFPDRFSGHQFPNYSSELNVNALLLGDSALYLCASSSRRTSYTGELFFGEGSRLTVL.

The chain uses TRBV30 and TRBJ2-1, with D perhaps TRBD1 (5 bases). The CDR3 covers 13 residues. The V end lost 1 base, the J end lost 5 bases, and 9 bases lay between the germline ends. The germline V gene has CDR1 GTSNPN and CDR2 SVGIG (reference sequence). For the CDR3, the DNA is TGTGCCTGGAGTGAACAGGCAGACAATGAGCAGTTCTTC. Translation: CAWSEQADNEQFF. The whole variable domain, filled in from reference TRBV30 and TRBJ2-1, reads SQTIHQWPATLVQPVGSPLSLECTVEGTSNPNLYWYRQAAGRGLQLLFYSVGIGQISSEVPQNLSASRPQDRQFILSSKKLLLSDSGFYLCAWSEQADNEQFFGPGTRLTVL.

This clone was detected only a few times. The J gene is TRBJ2-5, the V gene TRBV30, with TRBD2 matching over 8 bases. Losses at the gene ends were 5 bases for V and 9 bases for J; bases not matched to a gene: 11. The CDR3 is made up of 13 amino acids. Germline V lookup: CDR1 GTSNPN, CDR2 SVGIG (reference sequence). CDR3 nucleotide sequence: TGTGCCTGGCAAGCCGGGACTAGTCCGGCCCAGTACTTC. This sequence encodes CAWQAGTSPAQYF.

This chain joins TRBV10-3 and TRBJ2-7; 7 positions agree with TRBD1. The CDR3 sequence is 12 residues long. Germline V CDR1 and CDR2: ENHRY, SYGVKD. The junction had 4 bases not matched to a gene; V was cut back by 8 bases and J by 3 bases. Here the CDR3 reads CAIRAGGYEQYF. The CDR3 coding sequence is TGTGCCATCCGTGCAGGGGGCTACGAGCAGTACTTC.